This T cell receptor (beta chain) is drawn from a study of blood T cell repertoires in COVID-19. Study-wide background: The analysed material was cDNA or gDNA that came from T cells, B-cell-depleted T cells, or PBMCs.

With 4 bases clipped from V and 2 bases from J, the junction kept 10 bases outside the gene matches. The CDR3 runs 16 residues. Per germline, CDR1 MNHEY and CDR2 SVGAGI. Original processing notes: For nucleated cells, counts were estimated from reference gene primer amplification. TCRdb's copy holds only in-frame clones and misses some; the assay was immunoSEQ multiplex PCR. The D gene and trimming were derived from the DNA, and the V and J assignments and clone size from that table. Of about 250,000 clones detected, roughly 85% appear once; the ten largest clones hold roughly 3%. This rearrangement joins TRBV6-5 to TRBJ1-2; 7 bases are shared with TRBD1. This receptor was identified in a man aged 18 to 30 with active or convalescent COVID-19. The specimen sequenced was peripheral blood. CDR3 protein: CASSSHPETGNYGYTF. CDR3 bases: TGTGCCAGCAGTTCCCACCCCGAGACAGGGAACTATGGCTACACCTTC.